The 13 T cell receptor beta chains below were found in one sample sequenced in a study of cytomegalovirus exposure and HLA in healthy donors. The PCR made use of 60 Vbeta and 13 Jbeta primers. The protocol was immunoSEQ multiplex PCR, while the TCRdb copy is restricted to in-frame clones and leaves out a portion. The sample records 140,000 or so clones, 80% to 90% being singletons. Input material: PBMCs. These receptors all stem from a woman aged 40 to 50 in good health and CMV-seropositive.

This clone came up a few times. Written as DNA, the CDR3 is TGTGCCAGCAGTTTCGGGGATATATCTTCACCCCTCCACTTT. Protein: CASSFGDISSPLHF. The chain links TRBV27 to TRBJ1-6; no firm D call. V lost 3 bases to trimming and J lost 9 bases, with 12 bases between them. The germline V gene has CDR1 MNHEY and CDR2 SMNVEV (reference sequence). The CDR3 length is 14 residues.

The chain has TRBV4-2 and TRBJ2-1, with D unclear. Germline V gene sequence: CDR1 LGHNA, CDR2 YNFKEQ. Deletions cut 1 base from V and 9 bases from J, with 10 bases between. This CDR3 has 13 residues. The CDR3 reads CASSQVRDREQFF. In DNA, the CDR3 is TGTGCCAGCAGCCAAGTCCGAGATCGTGAGCAGTTCTTC.

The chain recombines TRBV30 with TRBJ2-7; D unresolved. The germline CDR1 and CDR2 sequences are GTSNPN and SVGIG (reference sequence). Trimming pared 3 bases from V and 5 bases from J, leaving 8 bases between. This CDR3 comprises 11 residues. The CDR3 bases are TGTGCCTGGAGCCACCGGGACGAGCAGTACTTC. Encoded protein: CAWSHRDEQYF.

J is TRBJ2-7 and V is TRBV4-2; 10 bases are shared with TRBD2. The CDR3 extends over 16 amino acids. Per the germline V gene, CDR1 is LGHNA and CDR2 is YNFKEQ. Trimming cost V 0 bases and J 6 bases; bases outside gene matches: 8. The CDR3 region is CASSQDSASGSSEQYF. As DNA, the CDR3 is TGTGCCAGCAGCCAAGATTCGGCTAGCGGGAGTTCCGAGCAGTACTTC.

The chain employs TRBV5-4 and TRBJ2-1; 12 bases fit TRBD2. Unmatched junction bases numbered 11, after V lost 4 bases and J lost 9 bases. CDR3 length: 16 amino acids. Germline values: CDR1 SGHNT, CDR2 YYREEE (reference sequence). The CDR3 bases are TGTGCCAGCAGCCGAGGTGGGACTAGCGGGCATCCTGAGCAGTTCTTC. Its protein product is CASSRGGTSGHPEQFF.

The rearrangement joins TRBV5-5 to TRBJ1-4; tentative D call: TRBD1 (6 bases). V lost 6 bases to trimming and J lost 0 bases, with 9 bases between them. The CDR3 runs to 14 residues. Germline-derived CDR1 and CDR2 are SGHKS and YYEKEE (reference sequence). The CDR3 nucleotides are TGTGCCAGCATGTGGACAGCAACTAATGAAAAACTGTTTTTT. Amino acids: CASMWTATNEKLFF.

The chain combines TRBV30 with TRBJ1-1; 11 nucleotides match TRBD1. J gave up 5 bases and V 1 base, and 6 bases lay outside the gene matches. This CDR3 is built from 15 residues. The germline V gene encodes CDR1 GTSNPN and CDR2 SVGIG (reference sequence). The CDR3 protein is CAWSGPDRGLTEAFF. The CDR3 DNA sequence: TGTGCCTGGAGTGGCCCGGACAGGGGGCTTACTGAAGCTTTCTTT.

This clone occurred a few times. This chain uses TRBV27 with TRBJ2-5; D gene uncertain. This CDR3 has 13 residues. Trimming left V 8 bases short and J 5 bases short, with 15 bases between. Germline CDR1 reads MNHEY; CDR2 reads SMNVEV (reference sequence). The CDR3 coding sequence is TGTGCCAGCGGAGTGGTAAGGCAGGAGACCCAGTACTTC. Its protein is CASGVVRQETQYF.

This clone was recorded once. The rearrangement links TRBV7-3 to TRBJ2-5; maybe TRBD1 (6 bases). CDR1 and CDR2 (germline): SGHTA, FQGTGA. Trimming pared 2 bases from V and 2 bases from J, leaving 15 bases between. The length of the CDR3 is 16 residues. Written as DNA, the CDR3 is TGTGCCAGCAGCTTAGTGGGGGCCCAAAGACAAGAGACCCAGTACTTC. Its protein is CASSLVGAQRQETQYF.

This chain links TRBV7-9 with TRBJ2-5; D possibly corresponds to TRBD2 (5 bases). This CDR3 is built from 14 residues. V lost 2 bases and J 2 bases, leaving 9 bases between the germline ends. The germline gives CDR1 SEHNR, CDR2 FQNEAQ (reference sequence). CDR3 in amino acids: CASSLLGSQETQYF. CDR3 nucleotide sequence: TGTGCCAGCAGCTTACTGGGGAGTCAAGAGACCCAGTACTTC.

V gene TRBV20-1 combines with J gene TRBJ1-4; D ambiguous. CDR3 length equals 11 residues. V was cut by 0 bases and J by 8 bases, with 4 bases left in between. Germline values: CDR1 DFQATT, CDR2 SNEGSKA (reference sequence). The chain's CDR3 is CSAREREKLFF. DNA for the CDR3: TGCAGTGCTAGAGAACGGGAAAAACTGTTTTTT.

The CDR3 coding sequence is TGTGCCAGTAGTCCCCTTGTGGGACAGGTAGAGGCTTTCTTT. Its protein product is CASSPLVGQVEAFF. The chain joins TRBV19 to TRBJ1-1, with 8 bases aligning to TRBD1. V lost 5 bases, J lost 11 bases, and 13 bases stayed unmatched. This CDR3 is built from 14 residues. The germline CDR1 and CDR2 sequences are LNHDA and SQIVND (reference sequence).

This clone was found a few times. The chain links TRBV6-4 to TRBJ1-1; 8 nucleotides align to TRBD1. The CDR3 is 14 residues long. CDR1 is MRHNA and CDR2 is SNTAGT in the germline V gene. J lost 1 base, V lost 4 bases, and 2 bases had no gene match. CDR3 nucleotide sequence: TGTGCCAGCAGTGTTACAGGGGGGAACACTGAAGCTTTCTTT. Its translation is CASSVTGGNTEAFF.